The clone carrying this TCR beta chain turned up a few times. The data belong to a study of T-cell memory formation after mild COVID-19. Trimming removed 6 bases from V and 11 bases from J, with 24 bases in between. In germline, CDR1 is LGHDT, CDR2 YNNKEL (reference sequence). CDR3 length: 15 amino acids. TCRdb independently ran MiXCR on the 5' RACE reads; one entry per CDR3 protein. Of fewer than 450,000 distinct CDR3 sequences in the sample, 20% to 25% are singletons; the top ten hold around 13%. The sample comprised PBMCs or a T cell subset sorted from them (not recorded which). This chain connects TRBV3-1 to TRBJ2-3; possible D gene TRBD1, 5 bases. This clonotype originated in an adult woman who had mild COVID-19 (a few samples of this study predate the infection). Cell type and time point are not known. The DNA for the CDR3 is TGTGCCAGCAGGTCACACGTTGGGGCGACAGCCCGGCAGTATTTT. Encoded protein: CASRSHVGATARQYF.